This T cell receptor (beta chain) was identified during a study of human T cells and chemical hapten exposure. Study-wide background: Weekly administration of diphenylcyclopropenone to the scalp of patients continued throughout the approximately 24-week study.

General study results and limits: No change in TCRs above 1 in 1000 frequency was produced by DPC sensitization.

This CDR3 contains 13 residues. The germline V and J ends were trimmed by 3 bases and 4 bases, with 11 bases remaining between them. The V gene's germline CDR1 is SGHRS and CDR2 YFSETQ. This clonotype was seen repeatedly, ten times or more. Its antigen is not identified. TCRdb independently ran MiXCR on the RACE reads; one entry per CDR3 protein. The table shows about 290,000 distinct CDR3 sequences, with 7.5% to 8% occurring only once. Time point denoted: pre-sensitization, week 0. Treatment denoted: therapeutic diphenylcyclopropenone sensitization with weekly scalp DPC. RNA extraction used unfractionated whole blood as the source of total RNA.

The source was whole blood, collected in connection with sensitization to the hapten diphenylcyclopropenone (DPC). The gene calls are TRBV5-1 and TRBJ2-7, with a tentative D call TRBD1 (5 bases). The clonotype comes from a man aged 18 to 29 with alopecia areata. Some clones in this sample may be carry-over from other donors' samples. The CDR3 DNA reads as TGCGCCAGCAGCTCGGACACTATTTACGAGCAGTACTTC. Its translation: CASSSDTIYEQYF.